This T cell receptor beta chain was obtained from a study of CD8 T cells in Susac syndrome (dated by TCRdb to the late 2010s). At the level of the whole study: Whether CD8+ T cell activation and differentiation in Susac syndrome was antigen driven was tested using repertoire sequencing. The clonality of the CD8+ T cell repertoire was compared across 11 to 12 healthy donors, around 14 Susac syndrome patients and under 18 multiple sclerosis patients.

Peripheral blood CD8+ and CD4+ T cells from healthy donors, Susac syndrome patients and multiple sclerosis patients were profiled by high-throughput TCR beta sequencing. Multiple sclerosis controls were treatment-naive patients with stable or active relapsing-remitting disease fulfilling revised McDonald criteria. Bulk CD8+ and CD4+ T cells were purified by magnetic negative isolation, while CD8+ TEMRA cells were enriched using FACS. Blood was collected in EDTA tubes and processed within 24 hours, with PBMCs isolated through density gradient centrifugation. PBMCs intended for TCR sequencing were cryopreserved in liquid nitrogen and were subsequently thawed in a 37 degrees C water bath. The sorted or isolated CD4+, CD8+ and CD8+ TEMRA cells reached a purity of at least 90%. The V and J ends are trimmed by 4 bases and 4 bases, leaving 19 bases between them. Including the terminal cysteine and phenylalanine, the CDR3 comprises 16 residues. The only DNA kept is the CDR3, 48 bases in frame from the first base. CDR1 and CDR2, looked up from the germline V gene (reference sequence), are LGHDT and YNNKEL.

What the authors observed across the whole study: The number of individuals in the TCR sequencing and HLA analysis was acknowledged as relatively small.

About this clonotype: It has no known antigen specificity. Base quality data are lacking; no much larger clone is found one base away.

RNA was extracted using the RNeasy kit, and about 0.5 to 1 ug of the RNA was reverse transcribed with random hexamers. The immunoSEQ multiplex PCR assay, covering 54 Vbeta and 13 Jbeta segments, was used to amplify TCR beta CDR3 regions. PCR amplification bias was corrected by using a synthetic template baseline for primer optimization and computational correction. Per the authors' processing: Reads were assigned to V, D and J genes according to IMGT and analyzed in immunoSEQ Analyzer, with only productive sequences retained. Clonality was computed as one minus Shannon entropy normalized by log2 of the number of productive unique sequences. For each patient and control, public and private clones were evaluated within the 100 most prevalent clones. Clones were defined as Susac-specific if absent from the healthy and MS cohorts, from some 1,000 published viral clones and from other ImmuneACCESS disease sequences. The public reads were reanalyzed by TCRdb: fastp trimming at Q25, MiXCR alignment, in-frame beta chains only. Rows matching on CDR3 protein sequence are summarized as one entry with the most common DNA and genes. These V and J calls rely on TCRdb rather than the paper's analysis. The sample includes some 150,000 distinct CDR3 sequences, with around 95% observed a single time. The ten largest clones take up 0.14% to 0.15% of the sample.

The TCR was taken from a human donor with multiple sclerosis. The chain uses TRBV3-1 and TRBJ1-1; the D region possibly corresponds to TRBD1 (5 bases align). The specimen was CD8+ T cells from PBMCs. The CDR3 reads CASSRLVVGDLTEAFF. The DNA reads TGTGCCAGCAGCCGATTAGTCGTAGGGGACCTCACTGAAGCTTTCTTT.